This paragraph reports one TCR beta chain. This clonotype has only a few counts. The antigen it binds to is not known. It has no much larger one-base neighbor in the sample; base qualities were not kept. Library preparation used 5' RACE. TCRdb lists the instrument as Illumina HiSeq 2000. A universal primer binding site was added through template switching, and the final cDNA carried a unique molecular identifier so that TCR cDNA molecules could be counted accurately. Specific primers in the conserved constant-segment region were used to synthesize first-strand cDNA for TCR alpha and beta chains. Each cDNA library was double barcoded, with a SMART-Mk sample barcode plus Illumina barcodes, to control for contamination. Two successive PCR steps introduced TruSeq adapter sequences along with Illumina sample barcodes. TCR alpha and beta cDNA libraries were sequenced on the Illumina HiSeq platform with custom primers. In the original analysis: MiGEC was used to process raw reads and extract unique molecular identifiers, and MiXCR was used to find CDR3 positions. For each individual, recombination models were inferred using an EM algorithm with the repgenHMM and IGoR tools. Shared clonotype analysis was performed with the tcR package in R, normalizing sharing by the product of cloneset sizes. To study raw recombination free of thymic and clonal selection effects, out-of-frame nonproductive sequences were analyzed. In-frame beta chains were kept once TCRdb had trimmed the public reads at Q25 with fastp and called clones with MiXCR. Every distinct CDR3 protein forms one entry, paired with its most common genes and DNA. The V and J calls here are based on TCRdb, not the publication. This sample is represented by some 790,000 distinct CDR3 sequences; 18% of them were singletons. The ten largest clones represent around 13% of the sample.

This sample stems from a study of identical twins (dated by TCRdb to about 2016). Background for the entire study: To test whether fetal clonotypes persist, this study deep-sequenced TCR alpha and beta repertoires from monozygotic twins, from unrelated adults of various ages, and from cord blood. Replicate twin experiments were performed at different times using different library preparation protocols to rule out contamination.

Every donor was a healthy Caucasian. The twin cohort comprised three pairs of female monozygotic twins, all aged about 18 to 30 years. Peripheral blood mononuclear cells were used as the source from which RNA for TCR libraries was isolated. Overall results and qualifications from the work: Because the same donors could not be followed over many years, the conclusions depended on cross-sectional statistical analysis. Out-of-frame TCR alpha sharing in monozygotic twins was systematically underestimated by recombination models, whereas sharing between unrelated individuals was in agreement with the recombination models. Invariant T cells such as MAIT and iNKT could partly confound zero-insertion analyses, though diverse VJ usage argued against this for most clonotypes. Fewer insertions were carried by abundant cord blood beta clonotypes, a similar but weaker trend appeared in young adult naive repertoires, and no such trend appeared in memory repertoires. Excess twin sharing in beta out-of-frame sequences was weaker because fewer shared sequences lowered the signal-to-noise ratio. Compared with coincidental sharing between unrelated individuals, an excess of low generation-probability sequences was observed among out-of-frame TCR alpha sequences shared between twins.

Between the V and J ends, shortened by 0 bases and 4 bases respectively, the junction contains 11 bases. From the cysteine through the phenylalanine, the CDR3 covers 14 amino acids. The entry retains the CDR3 DNA only, 42 bases that are in frame from base 1. The germline V gene provides CDR1 SGHRS and CDR2 YFSETQ. A further study also used this sample, focusing on T cells expressing NK-cell markers. The second study also describes: In sorted CD3+CD56+NKG2C+, CD3+CD56+NKG2C- and CD3+CD56-NKG2C+ T-cell subsets from about 8 donors, TCR beta-chain repertoires were profiled. Among the eight sequenced donors, seven were HCMV-seropositive and one was HCMV-seronegative. In several experiments an anti-gammadeltaTCR antibody was added to restrict sorting to alphabetaTCR-expressing T cells. In six donors, the dominant CD3+CD56+NKG2C+ clonotypes ranked among the top 10 CD8+ clonotypes, making up about 1.0-8% of CD8+ T cells. Those dominant clonotypes were again the most abundant among CD3+CD56-NKG2C+ cells in a handful of donors, at about 25-60.1%. It remained unclear whether the expanded NKG2C-expressing T cell clones were specific for HCMV antigens. The study sequenced eight donors, all healthy volunteers chosen at random: three men and five women. To determine HCMV serostatus, a commercial ELISA kit was used to detect HCMV-specific IgG in serum. Bulk peripheral blood T-cell repertoires were additionally sequenced from unsorted PBMC for about 6 donors. MIGEC was used to demultiplex reads and group the reads by UMI, and MiTCR was used to assemble and quantify clonotypes. To remove erroneous sequences, TCR cDNA sequences were retained only when supported by two or more reads. Downstream repertoire analysis used the tcR package, and clonotypes were matched across fractions by CDR3 nucleotide sequence plus V segment. VDJmatch was used to annotate antigen specificity against VDJdb, with one amino acid substitution in CDR3 permitted.

The receptor's source is a woman younger than 30 in good health. The chain was built from TRBV5-1 and TRBJ2-7; the D region possibly corresponds to TRBD2 (6 bases align). Material: PBMCs. DNA sequence: TGCGCCAGCAGCTTGGTGGTAGCGGATTACGAGCAGTACTTC. Its protein product is CASSLVVADYEQYF.